One and the same sample provided the 28 T cell receptor beta chains below, sequenced in a study of T cells after yellow fever vaccination (dated by TCRdb to about 2019). The method was 5' RACE. Sequencing was carried out with an Illumina HiSeq 2500. The public reads were run again by TCRdb, first through fastp at Q25 and then through MiXCR, and only productive beta chains were kept. Identical CDR3 proteins give one entry, which carries the most common genes and DNA. This sample is represented by about 150,000 distinct CDR3 sequences; approximately 6.6% of them were singletons. Under 0.8% of the sample is in the top ten clones. Taken with the paper, the label for treatment or condition translates to: live attenuated yellow fever vaccine strain. This sample comprised CD4+ T cells sorted from PBMCs, obtained 10 days after the yellow fever booster vaccination. These receptors came from a man aged 25 to 40 who received the YFV17D yellow fever vaccine.

The chain recombines TRBV4-3 with TRBJ2-5; 10 nucleotides align to TRBD2. V dropped 0 bases and J dropped 2; count of bases not matched to a gene: 21. The CDR3 is 22 residues long. Germline CDR1 and CDR2: LGHNA and YSLEER. CDR3 protein: CASSQEGGLGLAGVGEQETQYF. CDR3 nucleotides: TGCGCCAGCAGCCAAGAAGGGGGCCTCGGGCTAGCGGGAGTTGGGGAACAAGAGACCCAGTACTTC.

This clonotype was counted at least ten times. The rearrangement joins TRBV10-3 to TRBJ2-3; TRBD2 agrees at 11 bases. The length of the CDR3 is 18 residues. V dropped 0 bases and J dropped 3; count of bases not matched to a gene: 8. The germline gives CDR1 ENHRY, CDR2 SYGVKD. The CDR3, as DNA: TGTGCCATCAGTGAGTCTGGTAGGGGGACTAGCGGAACAGATACGCAGTATTTT. Amino acid sequence: CAISESGRGTSGTDTQYF.

This clonotype has at least ten counts. The rearrangement joins TRBV5-1 to TRBJ2-1; 10 bases match TRBD2. Per germline, CDR1 SGHRS and CDR2 YFSETQ. This CDR3 has 15 residues. V lost 0 bases and J lost 7; bases outside the gene matches: 4. DNA for the CDR3: TGCGCCAGCAGCTTGGAGCTAGCGGGAGTAAATGAGCAGTTCTTC. Its translation: CASSLELAGVNEQFF.

Regarding this clonotype: Just one base apart from a much larger clone, this may be a read error. The J gene is TRBJ2-6, the V gene TRBV12-3 or TRBV12-4; maybe TRBD2 (6 bases). The CDR3 runs to 16 residues. CDR3 DNA sequence: TGTGTCAGCAGCCGGGCGGGAAGCTCTGGGGCCAACGTCCTGACTTTC. Translation: CVSSRAGSSGANVLTF.

In its sample, this clonotype was seen many times. The chain recombines TRBV7-9 with TRBJ1-4, with 7 bases that match TRBD1. The V gene's germline CDR1 is SEHNR and CDR2 FQNEAQ (reference sequence). This CDR3 is built from 14 residues. Germline trimming cut 4 bases from V and 3 bases from J; bases unmatched to any gene: 2. CDR3 in amino acids: CASSSGTANEKLFF. CDR3 sequence (DNA): TGTGCCAGCAGCTCCGGGACAGCTAATGAAAAACTGTTTTTT.

This clonotype was counted at least ten times. The rearrangement uses TRBV20-1 and TRBJ2-3, with 7 nucleotides matching TRBD2. Germline V gives CDR1 DFQATT, CDR2 SNEGSKA (reference sequence). This CDR3 region has 13 residues. The V gene end was trimmed by 5 bases and the J gene end by 4 bases; junction bases not matched to a gene: 6. CDR3 coding DNA: TGCAGTGCTGGAAAGACTAGCCCAGATACGCAGTATTTT. Amino acid sequence: CSAGKTSPDTQYF.

The chain couples TRBV29-1 to TRBJ2-1, with TRBD2 matching 9 bases. V gave up 0 bases and J gave up 7 bases; unmatched junction bases: 7. Germline CDR1 SQVTM, CDR2 ANQGSEA. CDR3 length equals 15 residues. For the CDR3, the DNA is TGCAGCGTTGAAGATCGTAGCGGGAGCCGGAATGAGCAGTTCTTC. This gives the protein CSVEDRSGSRNEQFF.

V and J are TRBV27 and TRBJ2-2; 12 bases line up with TRBD2. The length of the CDR3 is 15 residues. Trimming at V came to 2 bases and at J to 5 bases, leaving 0 bases not matched to a gene. The germline gives CDR1 MNHEY, CDR2 SMNVEV (reference sequence). The CDR3 region has the DNA TGTGCCAGCAGTTTACTAGCGGGAGGGACCGGGGAGCTGTTTTTT. As protein: CASSLLAGGTGELFF.

The sample holds many counts of this clonotype. V gene TRBV29-1 combines with J gene TRBJ2-1, with 8 bases identical to TRBD1. Germline values: CDR1 SQVTM, CDR2 ANQGSEA. V trimming: 2 bases; J trimming: 3 bases; junction bases outside the gene matches: 3. The CDR3 covers 14 residues. This chain's CDR3 is CSVESDRVYNEQFF. DNA of the CDR3: TGCAGCGTTGAATCGGACAGGGTCTACAATGAGCAGTTCTTC.

This clonotype was detected many times. The chain joins TRBV9 to TRBJ2-1; 12 nucleotides match TRBD2. Germline lookup yields CDR1 SGDLS and CDR2 YYNGEE. V lost 6 bases and J lost 9; bases outside the gene matches: 13. This CDR3 is 16 amino acids long. CDR3 protein: CASNRRLAGEEGEQFF. For the CDR3, the DNA is TGTGCCAGCAACCGTCGACTAGCGGGAGAGGAAGGTGAGCAGTTCTTC.

This clonotype came up many times. The chain employs TRBV7-2 and TRBJ2-7, with 9 nucleotides matching TRBD1. The V gene end was trimmed by 5 bases and the J gene end by 4 bases; junction bases not matched to a gene: 12. This CDR3 contains 16 residues. Germline lookup yields CDR1 SGHTA and CDR2 FQGNSA. The DNA for the CDR3 is TGTGCCAGCAGCCTTAAAACAGGGGGCCTCATTTACGAGCAGTACTTC. Its protein is CASSLKTGGLIYEQYF.

This clonotype has at least ten counts. The chain recombines TRBV4-1 with TRBJ2-2; the match to TRBD2 covers 8 bases. The length of the CDR3 is 21 residues. V lost 1 base, J lost 4 bases, and 20 bases stayed unmatched. The germline gives CDR1 MGHRA, CDR2 YSYEKL. In nucleotides, the CDR3 is TGCGCCAGCAGCCAAGGCGGGCTAGCGGGCGCTTTTCAGAGGGGCACCGGGGAGCTGTTTTTT. It specifies CASSQGGLAGAFQRGTGELFF.

Many counts were recorded for this clonotype. This rearrangement joins TRBV11-2 to TRBJ2-2; D tentatively fits TRBD1 or TRBD2 (6 bases each). The germline V gene has CDR1 SGHAT and CDR2 FQNNGV. V was trimmed by 4 bases and J by 1 base, leaving 10 bases between them. The length of the CDR3 is 15 residues. In DNA form, the CDR3 reads TGTGCCAGCAGCTGGGGGGCCAGGAACACCGGGGAGCTGTTTTTT. This gives the protein CASSWGARNTGELFF. Variable domain in full (rest from reference TRBV11-2 and TRBJ2-2): EAGVAQSPRYKIIEKRQSVAFWCNPISGHATLYWYQQILGQGPKLLIQFQNNGVVDDSQLPKDRFSAERLKGVDSTLKIQPAKLEDSAVYLCASSWGARNTGELFFGEGSRLTVL.

This clonotype has a count of ten or more. The genes are TRBV9 and TRBJ2-3; 8 bases fit TRBD2. CDR3 length: 14 residues. With 6 bases clipped from V and 7 bases from J, the junction kept 10 bases outside the gene matches. In germline, CDR1 is SGDLS, CDR2 YYNGEE. The CDR3 nucleotides read TGTGCCAGCACCCCCAGCGGGAGTATGCATACGCAGTATTTT. Its protein is CASTPSGSMHTQYF. Supplemented by reference TRBV9 and TRBJ2-3, the full variable domain reads DSGVTQTPKHLITATGQRVTLRCSPRSGDLSVYWYQQSLDQGLQFLIQYYNGEERAKGNILERFSAQQFPDLHSELNLSSLELGDSALYFCASTPSGSMHTQYFGPGTRLTVL.

This clonotype has a handful of counts. The V gene is TRBV6-1, the J gene TRBJ2-2, with D perhaps being TRBD1 or TRBD2 (6 bases each). The CDR3 runs 17 residues. Germline assignment: CDR1 MNHNS and CDR2 SASEGT. V was clipped by 8 bases and J by 2 bases, with 21 bases between them. The CDR3 coding sequence is TGTGCCAGCTCCGGGGGCGGCCGCCCGACTAACACCGGGGAGCTGTTTTTT. It yields the protein CASSGGGRPTNTGELFF.

The V call is TRBV6-2 or TRBV6-3, the J call TRBJ1-1, with 7 bases identical to TRBD1. This CDR3 comprises 14 residues. Trimming at V came to 3 bases and at J to 7 bases, leaving 8 bases not matched to a gene. CDR1 is MNHEY, CDR2 SVGEGT, per germline. The CDR3 reads CASSYDREGGEAFF. CDR3 DNA sequence: TGTGCCAGCAGTTATGACAGGGAAGGGGGTGAAGCTTTCTTT.

This clonotype was seen a handful of times. The chain carries TRBV6-1 and TRBJ2-3; 8 nucleotides agree with TRBD2. The CDR3 is 14 residues long. Trimming took 6 bases from V and 2 from J; bases not matched to a gene: 4. The V gene's germline CDR1 is MNHNS and CDR2 SASEGT. The CDR3 DNA sequence: TGTGCCAGCAGCCGTAGCGGGACCACAGATACGCAGTATTTT. Amino acids: CASSRSGTTDTQYF.

This clonotype was seen many times. V is TRBV3-1 and J is TRBJ2-2, with D tentatively TRBD1 (6 bases). V lost 6 bases to trimming and J lost 0 bases, with 11 bases between them. The CDR3 has 15 residues. Germline V lookup: CDR1 LGHDT, CDR2 YNNKEL (reference sequence). The CDR3 DNA sequence: TGTGCCAGCAGTGTAAGGGACACGAACACCGGGGAGCTGTTTTTT. Translated, it gives CASSVRDTNTGELFF.

This chain uses TRBV20-1 with TRBJ2-7; 10 bases are shared with TRBD2. The CDR3 is made up of 14 amino acids. V lost 6 bases, J lost 2 bases, and 7 bases stayed unmatched. Germline CDR1 is DFQATT and CDR2 is SNEGSKA (reference sequence). The CDR3 protein is CSAIRTSGAYEQYF. CDR3 bases: TGCAGTGCAATAAGGACTAGCGGTGCCTACGAGCAGTACTTC.

This clonotype occurred many times. CDR3 coding DNA: TGTGCCAGCAGCTTGGACAGGGGGCAATGGGTGGAGACCCAGTACTTC. Protein: CASSLDRGQWVETQYF. The chain is built from TRBV7-2 and TRBJ2-5; 11 nucleotides line up with TRBD1. J lost 5 bases, V lost 3 bases, and 8 bases had no gene match. The CDR3 totals 16 residues. The germline CDR1 and CDR2 sequences are SGHTA and FQGNSA.

The rearrangement joins TRBV20-1 to TRBJ1-2; D remains unclear. The CDR3 extends over 17 amino acids. Germline V gene lookup returns CDR1 DFQATT and CDR2 SNEGSKA (reference sequence). V was shortened by 0 bases and J by 6 bases, with 23 bases between the two germline ends. CDR3 coding DNA: TGCAGTGCTAGAGATCTAATGACCGAGGGTTTATACCATGGCTACACCTTC. Its translation is CSARDLMTEGLYHGYTF.

This clonotype was counted ten times or more. V is TRBV21-1 and J is TRBJ2-7; the table's D call of TRBD2 was not tested on the DNA. TRBV21-1 is listed as a pseudogene. There are 14 residues in the CDR3. CDR3 sequence: CASSRREASYEQYF. CDR3 DNA sequence: TGTGCCAGCAGTCGTCGGGAGGCCTCCTACGAGCAGTACTTC.

J is TRBJ1-5 and V is TRBV11-2; D is possibly TRBD1 (5 bases). There are 13 residues in the CDR3. Trimming pared 4 bases from V and 7 bases from J, leaving 11 bases between. Germline V gene sequence: CDR1 SGHAT, CDR2 FQNNGV. CDR3 amino acids: CASSSSWGQPQHF. The CDR3 DNA sequence: TGTGCCAGCAGCTCTAGTTGGGGGCAGCCCCAGCATTTT. Combining the CDR3 with reference TRBV11-2 and TRBJ1-5 gives the whole variable domain EAGVAQSPRYKIIEKRQSVAFWCNPISGHATLYWYQQILGQGPKLLIQFQNNGVVDDSQLPKDRFSAERLKGVDSTLKIQPAKLEDSAVYLCASSSSWGQPQHFGDGTRLSIL.

This clonotype has a count of ten or more. The V call is TRBV12-3 or TRBV12-4, the J call TRBJ1-4, with D uncertain. The CDR3 loop spans 14 amino acids. V dropped 2 bases and J dropped 5 bases, with 9 bases sitting between them. CDR3 nucleotides: TGTGCCAGCAGTTTATGGGCCGACAATGAAAAACTGTTTTTT. Translated, it gives CASSLWADNEKLFF.

V is TRBV7-2 and J is TRBJ2-1; D could derive from TRBD1 or TRBD2 (5 bases each). Trimming left V 5 bases short and J 7 bases short, with 18 bases between. CDR3 length equals 15 residues. Germline loops: CDR1 SGHTA, CDR2 FQGNSA. For the CDR3, the DNA is TGTGCCAGCAGCCTGTCGACAGAGGGTTGGAATGAGCAGTTCTTC. Amino acids: CASSLSTEGWNEQFF.

Ten or more counts support this clonotype. The chain recombines TRBV5-6 with TRBJ2-1, with 8 bases matching TRBD2. Germline-derived CDR1 and CDR2 are SGHDT and YYEEEE. The CDR3 totals 16 residues. Losses at the gene ends were 0 bases for V and 6 bases for J; bases not matched to a gene: 8. CDR3 coding DNA: TGTGCCAGCAGCTTGGGGGGAGCGGGAGTATTCAATGAGCAGTTCTTC. Protein product: CASSLGGAGVFNEQFF.

In its sample, this clonotype was seen many times. This chain links TRBV12-3 or TRBV12-4 with TRBJ2-2; weak D call: TRBD2 (5 bases). The V end was cut by 4 bases, the J end by 3 bases, with 9 bases between. There are 14 residues in the CDR3. CDR3 in amino acids: CASSSTSYTGELFF. The DNA of the CDR3 is TGTGCCAGCAGTTCCACTAGTTACACCGGGGAGCTGTTTTTT.

This clonotype came up many times. The chain recombines TRBV12-3 or TRBV12-4 with TRBJ2-2; D unclear. There are 15 residues in the CDR3. Trimming pared 3 bases from V and 4 bases from J, leaving 12 bases between. For the CDR3, the DNA is TGTGCCAGCAGTTTTGGCGGAACCCTCACCGGGGAGCTGTTTTTT. It codes for CASSFGGTLTGELFF.